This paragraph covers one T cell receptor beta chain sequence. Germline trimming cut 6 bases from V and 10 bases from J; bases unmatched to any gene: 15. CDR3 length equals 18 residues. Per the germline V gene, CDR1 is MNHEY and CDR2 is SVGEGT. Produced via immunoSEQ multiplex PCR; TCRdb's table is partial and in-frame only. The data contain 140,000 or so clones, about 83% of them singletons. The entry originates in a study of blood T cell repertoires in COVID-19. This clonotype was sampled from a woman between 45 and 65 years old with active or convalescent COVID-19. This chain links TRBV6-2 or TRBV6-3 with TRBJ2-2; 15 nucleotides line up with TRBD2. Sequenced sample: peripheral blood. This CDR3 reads CASSSLAGTSGRSKELFF. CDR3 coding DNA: TGTGCCAGCAGCTCCCTTGCGGGGACTAGCGGGAGGTCCAAGGAGCTGTTTTTT.